The clone carrying this TCR beta chain has only a few counts. Its antigen is unidentified. This CDR3 comprises 15 residues. The germline gives CDR1 MRHNA, CDR2 SNTAGT. With V trimmed by 3 bases and J by 1 base, 1 base remained unmatched. The sample is drawn from a study of vaccination and CD4 T cells after COVID-19. Across the whole study: As a positive control, some control cultures were given a CEFX pool, while others were given an HIV-1 Nef pool or no peptide.

Treatment meaning: roughly 10-day PBMC culture with coronavirus spike peptide pools or control peptides (ViraFEST assay). Points from the study as a whole: SARS-CoV-2-reactive clonotypes rose nonsignificantly, with the median going from about 20 to 38.

Oncomine TCR Beta short-read sequencing was applied to DNA from cultured CD4+ T cells. Researchers extracted genomic DNA from CD4+ T cells that had been cultured. TCRdb reprocessed the PCR reads with MiXCR, giving one entry per CDR3 protein. Among thousands of distinct CDR3 sequences listed, about 32% were seen once. The rearrangement links TRBV6-4 to TRBJ2-3; 10 bases fit TRBD2. This sample comprised CD4+ T cells from blood, cultured in vitro, obtained after SARS-CoV-2 vaccination. The sequence was obtained from a human donor who had recovered from COVID-19. CDR3 residues: CASSEGTSGTDTQYF. CDR3 bases: TGTGCCAGCAGTGAAGGGACTAGCGGCACAGATACGCAGTATTTT.